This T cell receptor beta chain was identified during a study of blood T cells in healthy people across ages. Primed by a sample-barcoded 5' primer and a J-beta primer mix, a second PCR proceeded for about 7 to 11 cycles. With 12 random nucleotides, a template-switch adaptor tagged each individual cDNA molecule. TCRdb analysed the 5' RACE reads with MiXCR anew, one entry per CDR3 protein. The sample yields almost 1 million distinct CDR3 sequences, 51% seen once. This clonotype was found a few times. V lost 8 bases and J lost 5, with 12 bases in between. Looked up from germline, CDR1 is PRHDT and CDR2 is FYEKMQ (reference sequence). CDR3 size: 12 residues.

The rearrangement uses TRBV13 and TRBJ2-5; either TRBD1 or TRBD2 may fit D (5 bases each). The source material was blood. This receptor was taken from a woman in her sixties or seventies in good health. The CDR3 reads CASRVGEETQYF. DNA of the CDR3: TGTGCCAGCCGCGTAGGGGAGGAGACCCAGTACTTC.